A single sample gave rise to the 13 T cell receptor beta chains below, sequenced in a study of blood T cell repertoires in COVID-19. Profiled with immunoSEQ multiplex PCR; TCRdb holds only in-frame clones, not every one. The sample yields approximately 110,000 clones, around 76% seen once. Sequenced material: peripheral blood. Receptors originate from a woman in her 70s with acute or convalescent COVID-19.

The V call is TRBV30, the J call TRBJ1-3; a weak D match, TRBD1 (6 bases). The V gene's germline CDR1 is GTSNPN and CDR2 SVGIG (reference sequence). This CDR3 contains 15 residues. V lost 3 bases and J lost 1, with 13 bases in between. CDR3 sequence: CAWRLTGRSGNTIYF. CDR3 in DNA: TGTGCCTGGAGATTAACAGGGCGATCTGGAAACACCATATATTTT.

This clone was seen once. This chain connects TRBV29-1 to TRBJ2-7, with D perhaps TRBD1 (5 bases). The ends were cut back, 4 bases at V and 0 bases at J, with 13 bases in the middle. The germline gives CDR1 SQVTM, CDR2 ANQGSEA. This CDR3 has 14 residues. CDR3 sequence (DNA): TGCAGCGTTGGGGGCTTTTCGAGCTCCTACGAGCAGTACTTC. It specifies CSVGGFSSSYEQYF.

V and J are TRBV2 and TRBJ1-1, with 7 nucleotides matching TRBD1. Trimming cost V 5 bases and J 6 bases; bases outside gene matches: 12. This CDR3 is 15 amino acids long. The germline V gene encodes CDR1 SNHLY and CDR2 FYNNEI. In nucleotides, the CDR3 is TGTGCCAGCAGTCTACTATTGACAGGGACGGCTGAAGCTTTCTTT. Its translation is CASSLLLTGTAEAFF.

J is TRBJ2-2 and V is TRBV11-2; 7 bases map to TRBD1. The CDR3 extends over 15 amino acids. Trimming removed 6 bases from V and 5 bases from J; junction bases left unmatched: 9. The germline CDR1 and CDR2 sequences are SGHAT and FQNNGV. CDR3 DNA sequence: TGTGCCAGCAGATTGAGGGGGCATGAGACCGGGGAGCTGTTTTTT. Amino acids: CASRLRGHETGELFF. The whole variable domain, remainder taken from reference TRBV11-2 and TRBJ2-2, is EAGVAQSPRYKIIEKRQSVAFWCNPISGHATLYWYQQILGQGPKLLIQFQNNGVVDDSQLPKDRFSAERLKGVDSTLKIQPAKLEDSAVYLCASRLRGHETGELFFGEGSRLTVL.

The chain combines TRBV30 with TRBJ1-5; 8 bases agree with TRBD1. J was trimmed by 6 bases and V by 0 bases; bases with no gene match: 10. The length of the CDR3 is 16 residues. CDR1 GTSNPN and CDR2 SVGIG come from the germline V gene (reference sequence). This CDR3 is CAWSVGTGGFTQPQHF. CDR3 DNA: TGTGCCTGGAGTGTAGGAACAGGGGGTTTCACTCAGCCCCAGCATTTT.

The chain uses TRBV18 and TRBJ1-3, with 9 nucleotides matching TRBD1. The CDR3 length is 16 residues. The germline V gene encodes CDR1 KGHSH and CDR2 LQKENI. The ends lost 3 bases at V and 4 bases at J; junction bases unmatched: 7. CDR3 in amino acids: CASSPTTGGSGNTIYF. CDR3 sequence (DNA): TGTGCCAGCTCACCGACGACAGGGGGTTCAGGAAACACCATATATTTT.

The CDR3, as DNA: TGTGCCAGCAGCCGGGGACAGGGATTGGGGCCCCAGCATTTT. Amino acids: CASSRGQGLGPQHF. The chain has TRBV6-5 and TRBJ1-5; 9 positions match TRBD1. The CDR3 length is 14 residues. Trimming took 6 bases from V and 9 from J; bases not matched to a gene: 9. Per germline, CDR1 MNHEY and CDR2 SVGAGI.

This clone occurred a few times. The chain couples TRBV20-1 to TRBJ2-2, with 11 bases lining up with TRBD1. The germline V gene has CDR1 DFQATT and CDR2 SNEGSKA (reference sequence). The V gene end was trimmed by 3 bases and the J gene end by 3 bases; junction bases not matched to a gene: 3. This CDR3 is 15 amino acids long. CDR3 in amino acids: CSASPGQGDTGELFF. Here the CDR3 DNA reads TGCAGTGCTAGTCCGGGACAGGGGGACACCGGGGAGCTGTTTTTT.

The genes are TRBV24-1 and TRBJ1-1; perhaps TRBD1 as D (5 bases). From germline, CDR1 is KGHDR and CDR2 SFDVKD. The CDR3 covers 13 residues. V dropped 12 bases and J dropped 0 bases, with 13 bases sitting between them. The CDR3 protein is CASQGALNTEAFF. The CDR3 DNA reads TGTGCCTCCCAGGGTGCACTGAACACTGAAGCTTTCTTT.

The chain has TRBV12-5 and TRBJ1-5; D not certain. CDR3 length equals 12 residues. Trimming stripped 0 bases from V and 7 bases from J, with 4 bases between. The V gene's germline CDR1 is LGHNT and CDR2 FRNRAP. CDR3 nucleotides: TGTGCTAGTGGTTTGGTACAGCAGCCCCAGCATTTT. As protein: CASGLVQQPQHF. Filled out from reference TRBV12-5 and TRBJ1-5, the complete variable domain reads DARVTQTPRHKVTEMGQEVTMRCQPILGHNTVFWYRQTMMQGLELLAYFRNRAPLDDSGMPKDRFSAEMPDATLATLKIQPSEPRDSAVYFCASGLVQQPQHFGDGTRLSIL.

This chain links TRBV9 with TRBJ2-7, with TRBD1 identical over 10 bases. After removal of 3 bases from V and 5 bases from J, the junction contained 5 bases not matched to a gene. The CDR3 loop spans 14 amino acids. The V gene's germline CDR1 is SGDLS and CDR2 YYNGEE. In DNA, the CDR3 is TGTGCCAGCAGCGACGGACAGGGGGTCGACGAGCAGTACTTC. It codes for CASSDGQGVDEQYF.

The chain recombines TRBV5-1 with TRBJ1-1, with D tentatively TRBD1 (6 bases). The CDR3 has 13 amino acids. Germline values: CDR1 SGHRS, CDR2 YFSETQ. V shed 0 bases and J shed 7 bases, with 10 bases lying between them. Here the CDR3 DNA reads TGCGCCAGCAGCTTGGTACAGGGCGTTGAAGCTTTCTTT. Encoded protein: CASSLVQGVEAFF.

The chain couples TRBV5-1 to TRBJ1-1; D unclear. From germline, CDR1 is SGHRS and CDR2 YFSETQ. Trimming shortened V by 0 bases and J by 1 base, and 7 bases separated the two germline ends. The CDR3 is 14 residues long. The CDR3 sequence: CASSLGSRNTEAFF. As DNA, the CDR3 is TGCGCCAGCAGCTTGGGGAGCAGGAACACTGAAGCTTTCTTT.